The 25 T cell receptor beta chains given below trace back to one sample, sequenced in a study of blood T cell repertoires in COVID-19. Sequencing used immunoSEQ multiplex PCR; TCRdb keeps in-frame clones, though not all of them. The sample yields a few hundred thousand clones, about 85% seen once. Sequenced input: peripheral blood. The receptors stem from a man younger than 40 who had recovered from COVID-19.

The chain recombines TRBV6-1 with TRBJ1-5, with D perhaps matching TRBD1 (6 bases). Trimming removed 4 bases at V and 6 bases at J, with 19 bases between. The CDR3 consists of 16 residues. From germline, CDR1 is MNHNS and CDR2 SASEGT. In nucleotides, the CDR3 is TGTGCCAGCAGTGCAAAAACCGCGACAGGTCGTCAGCCCCAGCATTTT. Protein: CASSAKTATGRQPQHF.

The sample holds many counts of this clone. The genes are TRBV5-4 and TRBJ2-7, with 10 bases lining up with TRBD1. The CDR3 is made up of 14 amino acids. Germline CDR1 reads SGHNT; CDR2 reads YYREEE (reference sequence). V dropped 2 bases and J dropped 10; count of bases not matched to a gene: 9. The CDR3 bases are TGTGCCAGCAGCTTCCCCGGGACAGGGGTGAGTCAGTACTTC. Protein product: CASSFPGTGVSQYF.

V and J are TRBV9 and TRBJ2-5; 9 bases agree with TRBD1. Germline CDR1 SGDLS, CDR2 YYNGEE. V shed 0 bases and J 9 bases; nucleotides not matched to a gene: 9. CDR3 length: 15 amino acids. CDR3 in amino acids: CASSVEGQGKRAQYF. Written as DNA, the CDR3 is TGTGCCAGCAGCGTAGAGGGACAGGGCAAGAGGGCCCAGTACTTC.

V usage is TRBV5-6 and J usage is TRBJ1-2; 7 bases agree with TRBD1. The CDR3 consists of 15 residues. The V and J ends lost 4 bases and 8 bases, in that order; junction bases with no gene match: 14. Germline lookup yields CDR1 SGHDT and CDR2 YYEEEE. The CDR3: CASSVEAMTGHGYTF. The CDR3, as DNA: TGTGCCAGCAGCGTAGAAGCCATGACAGGGCACGGCTACACCTTC.

With respect to this clone: This sample also contains other DNA sequences that code for the same CDR3. The V gene is TRBV7-8, the J gene TRBJ1-1; 9 bases fit TRBD1. CDR1 is SGHVS, CDR2 FQNEAQ, per germline. The CDR3 spans 15 residues. The V gene end was trimmed by 0 bases and the J gene end by 4 bases; junction bases not matched to a gene: 3. CDR3 DNA sequence: TGTGCCAGCAGCTTAGCGGACAGGGGAAGCACTGAAGCTTTCTTT. Amino acids: CASSLADRGSTEAFF.

A note on this clone: Other DNA sequences in the same sample also yield this CDR3. This chain links TRBV7-7 with TRBJ2-7; 9 nucleotides line up with TRBD1. The V gene end was trimmed by 5 bases and the J gene end by 5 bases; junction bases not matched to a gene: 4. This CDR3 is 13 amino acids long. From germline, CDR1 is SSHAT and CDR2 FNYEAQ (reference sequence). CDR3 coding DNA: TGTGCCAGCAGCAGCGGGACAGGGAACGAGCAGTACTTC. It specifies CASSSGTGNEQYF. Variable domain in full (rest from reference TRBV7-7 and TRBJ2-7): GAGVSQSPRYKVTKRGQDVTLRCDPISSHATLYWYQQALGQGPEFLTYFNYEAQPDKSGLPSDRFSAERPEGSISTLTIQRTEQRDSAMYRCASSSGTGNEQYFGPGTRLTVT.

This chain links TRBV6-4 with TRBJ2-2; D is ambiguous. V was trimmed by 4 bases and J by 5 bases, leaving 8 bases between them. CDR3 length: 13 residues. Germline CDR1 reads MRHNA; CDR2 reads SNTAGT. This CDR3 is CASSGAPTGELFF. For the CDR3, the DNA is TGTGCCAGCAGTGGTGCGCCTACCGGGGAGCTGTTTTTT.

The V and J genes are TRBV19 and TRBJ2-5; 8 bases line up with TRBD1. Germline-derived CDR1 and CDR2 are LNHDA and SQIVND (reference sequence). The CDR3 sequence is 14 residues long. Germline trimming cut 5 bases from V and 9 bases from J; bases unmatched to any gene: 11. CDR3 in amino acids: CASSDDRGRAAQYF. The CDR3 DNA reads TGTGCCAGTAGTGACGACAGGGGCCGAGCGGCCCAGTACTTC.

The chain is built from TRBV18 and TRBJ1-6; 8 bases map to TRBD1. Per germline, CDR1 KGHSH and CDR2 LQKENI. This CDR3 is 17 amino acids long. The J segment lost 6 bases and the V segment lost 6 bases, leaving 13 bases of the junction unmatched. CDR3 in amino acids: CASSAPLDRVANSPLHF. The DNA of the CDR3 is TGTGCCAGCTCTGCCCCCTTGGACAGGGTCGCTAATTCACCCCTCCACTTT.

The V gene is TRBV7-8, the J gene TRBJ2-1; TRBD2 matches 10 bases. Germline V gives CDR1 SGHVS, CDR2 FQNEAQ. This CDR3 region has 15 residues. V was pared by 4 bases and J by 6 bases, with 6 bases of the junction left unmatched. CDR3 in amino acids: CASSSQAGGVNEQFF. The DNA of the CDR3 is TGTGCCAGCAGCTCCCAAGCGGGGGGGGTCAATGAGCAGTTCTTC. The full variable domain, completed using reference TRBV7-8 and TRBJ2-1, is GAGVSQSPRYKVAKRGQDVALRCDPISGHVSLFWYQQALGQGPEFLTYFQNEAQLDKSGLPSDRFFAERPEGSVSTLKIQRTQQEDSAVYLCASSSQAGGVNEQFFGPGTRLTVL.

The chain uses TRBV2 and TRBJ1-6; 8 nucleotides match TRBD1. Germline CDR1 SNHLY, CDR2 FYNNEI. V gave up 6 bases and J gave up 14 bases; unmatched junction bases: 6. The CDR3 runs 12 residues. CDR3: CASRGTGGTLHF. The CDR3 DNA reads TGTGCCAGCAGAGGGACAGGTGGAACCCTCCACTTT.

The chain joins TRBV2 to TRBJ1-2; 9 bases agree with TRBD1. The CDR3 runs to 12 residues. Germline V lookup: CDR1 SNHLY, CDR2 FYNNEI. The J segment lost 6 bases and the V segment lost 8 bases, leaving 4 bases of the junction unmatched. As DNA, the CDR3 is TGTGCCAGCCCGGGACAGGGTGATGGCTACACCTTC. It encodes CASPGQGDGYTF.

The chain carries TRBV4-1 and TRBJ1-2; a possible D gene is TRBD1 (5 bases). The V and J ends lost 5 bases and 0 bases respectively, with 13 bases between them. The germline CDR1 and CDR2 sequences are MGHRA and YSYEKL. The CDR3 covers 15 residues. CDR3 DNA sequence: TGCGCCAGCAGCGCGCCAGGGAGGGCTAACTATGGCTACACCTTC. It codes for CASSAPGRANYGYTF.

This chain links TRBV3-1 (or the pseudogene TRBV3-2) with TRBJ1-2, with D possibly TRBD1 on 6 matching bases. Trimming removed 0 bases from V and 8 bases from J, with 19 bases in between. The CDR3 sequence is 16 residues long. The germline V gene has CDR1 LGHDT and CDR2 YNNKEL (reference sequence). The CDR3 loop reads CASSQDTNPRDTGYTF. The CDR3 DNA follows: TGTGCCAGCAGCCAAGATACTAATCCCCGGGACACCGGCTACACCTTC.

The CDR3 DNA reads TGCGCCAGCAGCTTCCGGGGGACGGGTAGCGGGTACAATGAGCAGTTCTTC. Translation gives CASSFRGTGSGYNEQFF. The V call is TRBV5-1, the J call TRBJ2-1, with TRBD2 identical over 7 bases. V was clipped by 2 bases and J by 4 bases; unmatched bases: 12. From germline, CDR1 is SGHRS and CDR2 YFSETQ. The CDR3 spans 17 residues.

The V gene is TRBV5-1, the J gene TRBJ2-7, with 11 bases lining up with TRBD1. The V and J ends lost 2 bases and 3 bases, in that order; junction bases with no gene match: 1. The CDR3 has 14 amino acids. Germline CDR1 reads SGHRS; CDR2 reads YFSETQ. The CDR3 sequence is CASSLGTGGYEQYF. As DNA, the CDR3 is TGCGCCAGCAGCTTAGGGACAGGGGGCTACGAGCAGTACTTC.

This clone showed up just once. The V and J genes are TRBV2 and TRBJ2-7, with 10 bases fitting TRBD2. The CDR3 runs 18 residues. Germline CDR1 and CDR2: SNHLY and FYNNEI. V dropped 4 bases and J dropped 2; count of bases not matched to a gene: 14. CDR3 in DNA: TGTGCCAGCAGTGGCGCACGAGGCAGGGGACTAGCGACCTACGAGCAGTACGTC. This translates into CASSGARGRGLATYEQYV.

The chain recombines TRBV27 with TRBJ2-7, with 7 bases aligning to TRBD1. This CDR3 has 13 residues. The V gene end was trimmed by 6 bases and the J gene end by 7 bases; junction bases not matched to a gene: 9. Germline CDR1 is MNHEY and CDR2 is SMNVEV (reference sequence). Here the CDR3 reads CASSRGTAYEQYF. The CDR3 DNA reads TGTGCCAGCAGCCGAGGGACAGCTTATGAGCAGTACTTC.

The rearrangement joins TRBV5-6 to TRBJ2-7, with a tentative D call TRBD1 (5 bases). The length of the CDR3 is 16 residues. V lost 4 bases, J lost 3 bases, and 20 bases lay in between. Looked up from germline, CDR1 is SGHDT and CDR2 is YYEEEE. CDR3 protein: CASSQIESTACYEQYF. The CDR3 bases are TGTGCCAGCAGCCAAATTGAGTCGACAGCTTGCTACGAGCAGTACTTC.

The rearrangement uses TRBV7-9 and TRBJ2-7; 7 bases are shared with TRBD1. The V and J ends lost 5 bases and 5 bases, in that order; junction bases with no gene match: 3. The CDR3 runs 12 residues. The germline CDR1 and CDR2 sequences are SEHNR and FQNEAQ (reference sequence). The CDR3 bases are TGTGCCAGCAGCGACAGGGAGAACGAGCAGTACGTC. It yields the protein CASSDRENEQYV.

The chain couples TRBV6-5 to TRBJ1-6; D is perhaps TRBD1 (5 bases). V was cut by 6 bases and J by 10 bases, with 16 bases left in between. This CDR3 has 14 residues. Germline V gene data show CDR1 as MNHEY and CDR2 as SVGAGI. CDR3 residues: CASRTGLGGSPLHF. CDR3 bases: TGTGCCAGCAGGACTGGCTTGGGGGGGTCACCCCTCCACTTT.

DNA for the CDR3: TGTGCCAGCAGCCATCGCCCGACTAGCGGAAACACCGGGGAGCTGTTTTTT. Protein product: CASSHRPTSGNTGELFF. This chain joins TRBV7-3 and TRBJ2-2; 9 bases align to TRBD2. CDR1 is SGHTA and CDR2 is FQGTGA in the germline V gene. The CDR3 is made up of 17 amino acids. V trimming: 5 bases; J trimming: 2 bases; junction bases outside the gene matches: 9.

This chain connects TRBV11-2 to TRBJ1-3; no clear D gene. The CDR3 extends over 15 amino acids. V dropped 5 bases and J dropped 4 bases, with 15 bases sitting between them. Germline loops: CDR1 SGHAT, CDR2 FQNNGV. The CDR3 reads CASSPEPILGNTIYF. As DNA, the CDR3 is TGTGCCAGCAGCCCTGAGCCTATATTGGGAAACACCATATATTTT.

The V call is TRBV20-1, the J call TRBJ2-7; 8 nucleotides match TRBD1. The germline gives CDR1 DFQATT, CDR2 SNEGSKA (reference sequence). The CDR3 is made up of 14 amino acids. V lost 3 bases to trimming and J lost 5 bases; unmatched junction nucleotides: 9. For the CDR3, the DNA is TGCAGTGCTAGTCCGGGGCAGGGGGCGAACGAGCAGTACTTC. This translates into CSASPGQGANEQYF.

J is TRBJ1-4 and V is TRBV10-3; tentative D call: TRBD1 (5 bases). V was trimmed by 5 bases and J by 2 bases, leaving 12 bases between them. This CDR3 spans 15 amino acids. Germline values: CDR1 ENHRY, CDR2 SYGVKD. The CDR3 here is CAISSRVGTNEKLFF. For the CDR3, the DNA is TGTGCCATCAGTTCCAGGGTTGGCACTAATGAAAAACTGTTTTTT.